The next 18 T cell receptor beta chains were all read from a single sample in a study of response to subunit inactivated influenza vaccine (dated by TCRdb to the late 2010s). Libraries were constructed by RT-PCR. The listed sequencing device is Illumina HiSeq 2500. TCRdb's own reprocessing of the public reads used fastp at Q25 and MiXCR and kept productive beta chains. Each CDR3 protein gets just one entry, which takes the most common genes and DNA from the rows behind it. The sample yields 500,000 to 700,000 distinct CDR3 sequences; approximately 20% were counted once. The ten most abundant clones make up 2.5% to 3% of the sample. These data were also filed under a second study, of T cells expressing NK-cell markers. As the second publication notes: TCR beta cDNA libraries were made by 5'RACE template switching that added a universal primer site and unique molecular identifiers.

The sequences come from CD4+ T cells sorted from PBMCs, collected 11 to 12 days after vaccination. These receptor sequences come from a man in his forties or fifties who received an inactivated influenza vaccine. Donor details come from another sample of the same person, matched by shared clones.

The chain carries TRBV3-1 and TRBJ2-7; D may be TRBD1 (5 bases). Germline V gene sequence: CDR1 LGHDT, CDR2 YNNKEL (reference sequence). V was shortened by 1 base and J by 7 bases, with 14 bases between the two germline ends. This CDR3 spans 14 amino acids. The CDR3 loop is CASSQGVAGREQYF. The CDR3 DNA reads as TGTGCCAGCAGCCAAGGTGTGGCAGGGCGGGAGCAGTACTTC.

The chain uses TRBV20-1 and TRBJ2-7; tentatively, D is TRBD2 (6 bases). The V end was cut by 3 bases, the J end by 4 bases, with 22 bases between. From germline, CDR1 is DFQATT and CDR2 SNEGSKA (reference sequence). CDR3 length: 16 amino acids. The CDR3: CSARPERFGSSYEQYF. CDR3 nucleotides: TGCAGTGCTAGGCCCGAAAGATTCGGGAGTTCATACGAGCAGTACTTC.

The chain combines TRBV9 with TRBJ2-7; D gene ambiguous. CDR3 length: 14 residues. The germline gives CDR1 SGDLS, CDR2 YYNGEE. The V gene lost 0 bases and the J gene lost 5 bases, with 12 bases spanning the gap. Here the CDR3 DNA reads TGTGCCAGCAGCGTAGCGGTAGGATCCCACGAGCAGTACTTC. Amino acids: CASSVAVGSHEQYF.

This clonotype was observed a few times. The rearrangement links TRBV7-8 to TRBJ2-1; D possibly corresponds to TRBD2 (7 bases). The length of the CDR3 is 15 residues. CDR1 and CDR2 from the germline V gene are SGHVS and FQNEAQ. Trimming pared 2 bases from V and 9 bases from J, leaving 17 bases between. Here the CDR3 reads CASSLRGGLIGEQFF. CDR3 DNA: TGTGCCAGCAGCTTAAGGGGGGGCCTAATTGGTGAGCAGTTCTTC.

This clonotype was seen only a few times. The chain is built from TRBV5-6 and TRBJ1-5; a weak D match, TRBD1 (5 bases). Between the trimmed V and J ends, which lost 4 bases and 0 bases, there was a span of 11 bases. Germline lookup yields CDR1 SGHDT and CDR2 YYEEEE. CDR3 length: 15 amino acids. CDR3 amino acids: CASSQGRISNQPQHF. CDR3 nucleotide sequence: TGTGCCAGCAGCCAGGGACGAATTAGCAATCAGCCCCAGCATTTT.

The V gene is TRBV20-1, the J gene TRBJ1-2, with D possibly being TRBD1 (5 bases). CDR1 DFQATT and CDR2 SNEGSKA come from the germline V gene (reference sequence). V was pared by 3 bases and J by 3 bases, with 20 bases between. The CDR3 length is 16 residues. The CDR3, as DNA: TGCAGTGCTAGCCCTAGGGGTGTAGGTCCCCACTATGGCTACACCTTC. It codes for CSASPRGVGPHYGYTF.

This sequence joins TRBV24-1 and TRBJ2-1; TRBD2 aligns across 7 bases. The CDR3 contains 16 residues. The V gene end was trimmed by 0 bases and the J gene end by 6 bases; junction bases not matched to a gene: 7. CDR1 is KGHDR, CDR2 SFDVKD, per germline. CDR3 in amino acids: CATSDLSWEGRNEQFF. CDR3 DNA: TGTGCCACCAGTGATTTGTCGTGGGAGGGGCGCAATGAGCAGTTCTTC.

Many counts were recorded for this clonotype. The chain is built from TRBV7-8 and TRBJ2-1; 7 bases match TRBD2. V was clipped by 3 bases and J by 7 bases; unmatched bases: 15. The CDR3 spans 17 residues. Germline V gives CDR1 SGHVS, CDR2 FQNEAQ. This chain's CDR3 is CASSLPRRLAEGNEQFF. DNA for the CDR3: TGTGCCAGCAGCTTGCCCCGCAGGCTAGCGGAGGGGAATGAGCAGTTCTTC.

Worth noting for this clonotype: Because the CDR3's place on the DNA is in doubt, the DNA is left out and the CDR3 is given as listed by TCRdb. The gene calls are TRBV20-1 and TRBJ2-7; the D call in the table, TRBD2, was not verified against the DNA. Germline-derived CDR1 and CDR2 are DFQATT and SNEGSKA (reference sequence). The CDR3 has 18 residues if both end residues are counted. Here the CDR3 reads CSASAVLEKLTWGGEQYF.

The genes are TRBV10-2 and TRBJ1-3; 7 nucleotides line up with TRBD1. V lost 5 bases and J lost 0; bases outside the gene matches: 4. Germline CDR1 is WSHSY and CDR2 is SAAADI. The CDR3 is made up of 15 amino acids. This CDR3 reads CASSNHRGSGNTIYF. Written as DNA, the CDR3 is TGCGCCAGCAGTAATCACAGGGGCTCTGGAAACACCATATATTTT.

This clonotype was seen only a few times. The chain employs TRBV29-1 and TRBJ2-1, with 8 bases matching TRBD2. CDR1 SQVTM and CDR2 ANQGSEA come from the germline V gene. V shed 8 bases and J 2 bases; nucleotides not matched to a gene: 5. The CDR3 is 13 residues long. This CDR3 is CSISGTTYNEQFF. DNA of the CDR3: TGCAGCATTAGCGGGACCACCTACAATGAGCAGTTCTTC.

This chain uses TRBV20-1 with TRBJ2-1; TRBD1 aligns across 7 bases. Germline loops: CDR1 DFQATT, CDR2 SNEGSKA (reference sequence). CDR3 length equals 14 residues. After removal of 1 base from V and 8 bases from J, the junction contained 8 bases not matched to a gene. CDR3 coding DNA: TGCAGTGCTAGAGTACAGGGGAGTATTGATGAGCAGTTCTTC. Protein: CSARVQGSIDEQFF.

The rearrangement uses TRBV29-1 and TRBJ2-1, with 10 bases identical to TRBD2. Germline V gene lookup returns CDR1 SQVTM and CDR2 ANQGSEA. J was trimmed by 6 bases and V by 5 bases; bases with no gene match: 4. The CDR3 runs to 13 residues. The CDR3 loop reads CSVRAGGGNEQFF. The CDR3 DNA sequence: TGCAGCGTTAGAGCGGGAGGGGGCAATGAGCAGTTCTTC.

The chain carries TRBV6-5 and TRBJ1-5; the match to TRBD1 covers 7 bases. The CDR3 covers 17 residues. Per germline, CDR1 MNHEY and CDR2 SVGAGI. V trimming: 2 bases; J trimming: 2 bases; junction bases outside the gene matches: 9. The CDR3, as DNA: TGTGCCAGCAGTTACGACTTGAGGGGGCTCGGCAATCAGCCCCAGCATTTT. It specifies CASSYDLRGLGNQPQHF.

This clonotype has just a few counts. CDR3 amino acids: CASSYPGRGTDTQYF. CDR3 coding DNA: TGTGCCAGCAGTTATCCGGGCCGTGGCACAGATACGCAGTATTTT. The chain uses TRBV6-5 and TRBJ2-3; D is unresolved. CDR1 is MNHEY, CDR2 SVGAGI, per germline. CDR3 length: 15 residues. Trimming stripped 3 bases from V and 1 base from J, with 11 bases between.

This clonotype turned up a few times. The rearrangement links TRBV2 to TRBJ2-1; 13 bases are a match to TRBD2. Trimming removed 6 bases from V and 8 bases from J; junction bases left unmatched: 7. Germline values: CDR1 SNHLY, CDR2 FYNNEI. The CDR3 spans 15 residues. The DNA of the CDR3 is TGTGCCAGCAGCCTAACTAGCGGGGGGGCCCATGAGCAGTTCTTC. Translated, it gives CASSLTSGGAHEQFF.

This clonotype turned up a few times. V gene TRBV11-2 combines with J gene TRBJ2-3, with 10 nucleotides matching TRBD2. This CDR3 has 17 residues. Germline V gene lookup returns CDR1 SGHAT and CDR2 FQNNGV. The V and J ends lost 2 bases and 0 bases, in that order; junction bases with no gene match: 5. CDR3 loop: CASSLRRAGGSTDTQYF. DNA for the CDR3: TGTGCCAGCAGCTTAAGGCGAGCGGGGGGGAGCACAGATACGCAGTATTTT.

Only a few counts were recorded for this clonotype. The chain combines TRBV11-2 with TRBJ2-1, with 7 bases aligning to TRBD1. This CDR3 region has 11 residues. V dropped 5 bases and J dropped 15; count of bases not matched to a gene: 7. CDR1 SGHAT and CDR2 FQNNGV come from the germline V gene. CDR3 bases: TGTGCCAGCAGCCACCAGGGGGATCCGTTCTTC. Translation: CASSHQGDPFF.